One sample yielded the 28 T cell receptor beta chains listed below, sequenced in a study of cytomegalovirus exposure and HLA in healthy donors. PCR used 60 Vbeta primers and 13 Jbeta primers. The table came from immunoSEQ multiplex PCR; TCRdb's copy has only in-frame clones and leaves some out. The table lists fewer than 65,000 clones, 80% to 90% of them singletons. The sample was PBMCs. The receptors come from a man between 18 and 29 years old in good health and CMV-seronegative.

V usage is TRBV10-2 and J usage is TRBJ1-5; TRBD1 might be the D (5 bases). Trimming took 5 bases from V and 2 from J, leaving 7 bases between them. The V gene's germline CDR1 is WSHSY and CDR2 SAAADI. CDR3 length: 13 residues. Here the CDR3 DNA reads TGCGCCAGCAGTTCCAGGGGCAATCAGCCCCAGCATTTT. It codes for CASSSRGNQPQHF.

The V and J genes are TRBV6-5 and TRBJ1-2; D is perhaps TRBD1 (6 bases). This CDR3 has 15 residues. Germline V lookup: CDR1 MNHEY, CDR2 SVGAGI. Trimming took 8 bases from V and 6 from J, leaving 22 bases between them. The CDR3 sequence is CASRYTVGQVNGYTF. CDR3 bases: TGTGCCAGCCGATACACGGTGGGACAAGTAAATGGCTACACCTTC.

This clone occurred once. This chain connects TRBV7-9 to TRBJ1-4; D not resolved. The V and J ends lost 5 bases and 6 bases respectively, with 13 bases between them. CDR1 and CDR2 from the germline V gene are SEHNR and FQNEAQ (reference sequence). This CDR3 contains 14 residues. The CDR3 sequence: CASSLTPGDEKLFF. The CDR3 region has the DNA TGTGCCAGCAGCCTGACCCCCGGGGATGAAAAACTGTTTTTT.

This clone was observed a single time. The CDR3 sequence is CAISAVAGGHEQFF. DNA for the CDR3: TGTGCCATCAGTGCGGTAGCGGGGGGTCATGAGCAGTTCTTC. The chain joins TRBV10-3 to TRBJ2-1; 10 bases are shared with TRBD2. This CDR3 spans 14 amino acids. Looked up from germline, CDR1 is ENHRY and CDR2 is SYGVKD. Trimming took 4 bases from V and 8 from J; bases not matched to a gene: 5.

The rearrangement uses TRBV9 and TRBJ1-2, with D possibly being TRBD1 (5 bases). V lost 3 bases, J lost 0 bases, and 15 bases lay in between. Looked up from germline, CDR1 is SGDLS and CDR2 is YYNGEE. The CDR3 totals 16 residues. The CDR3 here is CASSGGGLETNYGYTF. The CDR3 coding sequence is TGTGCCAGCAGCGGTGGGGGACTCGAGACTAACTATGGCTACACCTTC. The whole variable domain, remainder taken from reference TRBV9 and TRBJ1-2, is DSGVTQTPKHLITATGQRVTLRCSPRSGDLSVYWYQQSLDQGLQFLIQYYNGEERAKGNILERFSAQQFPDLHSELNLSSLELGDSALYFCASSGGGLETNYGYTFGSGTRLTVV.

In DNA form, the CDR3 reads TGTGCCAGCAGTCCCCCGTGGGGGGACACTGAAGCTTTCTTT. Translated: CASSPPWGDTEAFF. This rearrangement joins TRBV28 to TRBJ1-1, with D possibly matching TRBD1 (5 bases). Deletions cut 5 bases from V and 3 bases from J, with 13 bases between. Germline V gene lookup returns CDR1 MDHEN and CDR2 SYDVKM. This CDR3 has 14 residues.

The CDR3 nucleotides read TGTGCCAGCAGCTCGGAGGTTTCCTACAATGAGCAGTTCTTC. This encodes CASSSEVSYNEQFF. This chain links TRBV9 with TRBJ2-1; TRBD2 is a possible D gene (5 bases). Germline V gene data show CDR1 as SGDLS and CDR2 as YYNGEE. V shed 4 bases and J shed 1 base, with 9 bases lying between them. The CDR3 is made up of 14 amino acids. The full variable domain, its missing parts supplied by reference TRBV9 and TRBJ2-1, is DSGVTQTPKHLITATGQRVTLRCSPRSGDLSVYWYQQSLDQGLQFLIQYYNGEERAKGNILERFSAQQFPDLHSELNLSSLELGDSALYFCASSSEVSYNEQFFGPGTRLTVL.

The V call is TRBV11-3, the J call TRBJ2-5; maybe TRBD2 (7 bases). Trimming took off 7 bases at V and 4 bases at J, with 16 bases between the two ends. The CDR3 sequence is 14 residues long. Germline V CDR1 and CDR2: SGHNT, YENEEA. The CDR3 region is CASTDRGGLETQYF. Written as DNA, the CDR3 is TGTGCCAGCACCGATAGGGGGGGTCTAGAGACCCAGTACTTC.

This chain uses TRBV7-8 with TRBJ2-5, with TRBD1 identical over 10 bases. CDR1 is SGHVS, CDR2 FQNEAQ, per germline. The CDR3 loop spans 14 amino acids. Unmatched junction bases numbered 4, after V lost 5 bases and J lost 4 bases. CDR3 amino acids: CASSRQGAGETQYF. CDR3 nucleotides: TGTGCCAGCAGCCGACAGGGGGCCGGAGAGACCCAGTACTTC.

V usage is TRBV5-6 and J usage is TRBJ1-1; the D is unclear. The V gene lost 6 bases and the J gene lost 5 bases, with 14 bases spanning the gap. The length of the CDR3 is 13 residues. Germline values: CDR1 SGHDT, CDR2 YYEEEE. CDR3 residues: CASTRDTETEAFF. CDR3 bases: TGTGCCAGCACACGCGACACCGAGACTGAAGCTTTCTTT. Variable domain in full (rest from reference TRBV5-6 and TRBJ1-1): DAGVTQSPTHLIKTRGQQVTLRCSPKSGHDTVSWYQQALGQGPQFIFQYYEEEERQRGNFPDRFSGHQFPNYSSELNVNALLLGDSALYLCASTRDTETEAFFGQGTRLTVV.

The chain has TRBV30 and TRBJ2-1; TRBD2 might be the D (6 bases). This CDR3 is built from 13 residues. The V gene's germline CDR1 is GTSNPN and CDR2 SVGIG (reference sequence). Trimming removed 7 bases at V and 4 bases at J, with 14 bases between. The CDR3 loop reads CAYSGVLYNEQFF. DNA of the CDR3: TGTGCCTATTCGGGGGTTTTATACAATGAGCAGTTCTTC.

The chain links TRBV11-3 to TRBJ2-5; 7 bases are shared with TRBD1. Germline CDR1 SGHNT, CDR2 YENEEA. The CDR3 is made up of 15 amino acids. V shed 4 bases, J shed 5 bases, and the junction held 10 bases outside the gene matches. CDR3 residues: CASSSGTAIEETQYF. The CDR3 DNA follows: TGTGCCAGCAGCTCCGGGACAGCGATCGAGGAGACCCAGTACTTC.

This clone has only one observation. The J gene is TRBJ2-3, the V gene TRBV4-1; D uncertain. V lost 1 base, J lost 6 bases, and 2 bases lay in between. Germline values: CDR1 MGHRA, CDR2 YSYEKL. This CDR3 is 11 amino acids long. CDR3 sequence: CASSQADTQYF. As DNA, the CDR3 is TGCGCCAGCAGCCAAGCGGATACGCAGTATTTT.

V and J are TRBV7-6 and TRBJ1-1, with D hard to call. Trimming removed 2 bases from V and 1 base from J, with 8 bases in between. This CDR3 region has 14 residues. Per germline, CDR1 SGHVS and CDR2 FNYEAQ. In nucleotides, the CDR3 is TGTGCCAGCAGCTTAATGACGGGGAACACTGAAGCTTTCTTT. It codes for CASSLMTGNTEAFF.

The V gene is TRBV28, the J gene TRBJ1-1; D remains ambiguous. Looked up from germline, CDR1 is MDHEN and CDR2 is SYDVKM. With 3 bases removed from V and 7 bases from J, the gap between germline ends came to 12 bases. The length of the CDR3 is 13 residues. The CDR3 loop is CASSFGSVLEAFF. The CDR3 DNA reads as TGTGCCAGCAGTTTCGGGTCCGTCCTTGAAGCTTTCTTT.

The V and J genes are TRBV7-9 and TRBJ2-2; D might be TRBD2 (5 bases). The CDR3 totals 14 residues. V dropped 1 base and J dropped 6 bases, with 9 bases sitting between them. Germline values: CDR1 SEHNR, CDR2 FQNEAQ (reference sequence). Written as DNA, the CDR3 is TGTGCCAGCAGCTTAGACGGGGTTCCCGGGGAGCTGTTTTTT. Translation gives CASSLDGVPGELFF.

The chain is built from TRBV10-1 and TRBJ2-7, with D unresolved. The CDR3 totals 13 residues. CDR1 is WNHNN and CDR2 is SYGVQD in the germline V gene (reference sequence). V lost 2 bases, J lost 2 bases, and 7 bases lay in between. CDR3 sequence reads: CASSEGNPYEQYF. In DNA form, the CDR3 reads TGCGCCAGCAGTGAGGGCAACCCCTACGAGCAGTACTTC.

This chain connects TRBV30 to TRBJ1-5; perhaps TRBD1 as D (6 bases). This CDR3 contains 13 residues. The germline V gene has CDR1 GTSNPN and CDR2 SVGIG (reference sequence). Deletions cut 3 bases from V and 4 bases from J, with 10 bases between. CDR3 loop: CAWSNRENQPQHF. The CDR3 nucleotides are TGTGCCTGGAGCAACAGGGAAAATCAGCCCCAGCATTTT.

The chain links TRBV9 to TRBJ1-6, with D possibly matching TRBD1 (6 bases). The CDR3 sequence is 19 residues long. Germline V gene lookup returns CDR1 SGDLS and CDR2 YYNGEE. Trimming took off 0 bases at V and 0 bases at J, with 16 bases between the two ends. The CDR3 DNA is TGTGCCAGCAGCGTAGAGACAGGACCTAGGAGCTCCTATAATTCACCCCTCCACTTT. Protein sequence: CASSVETGPRSSYNSPLHF.

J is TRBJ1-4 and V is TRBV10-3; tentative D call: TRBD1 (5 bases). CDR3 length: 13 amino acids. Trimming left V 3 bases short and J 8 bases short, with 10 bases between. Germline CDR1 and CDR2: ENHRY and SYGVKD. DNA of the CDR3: TGTGCCATCAGTGACAGGGCCCGGGAAAAACTGTTTTTT. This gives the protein CAISDRAREKLFF.

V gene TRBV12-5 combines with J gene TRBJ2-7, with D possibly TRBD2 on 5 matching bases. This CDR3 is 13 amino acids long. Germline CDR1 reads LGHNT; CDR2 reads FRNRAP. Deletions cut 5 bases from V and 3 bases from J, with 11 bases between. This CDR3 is CASGQGGGYEQYF. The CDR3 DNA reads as TGTGCTAGTGGTCAAGGCGGAGGCTACGAGCAGTACTTC.

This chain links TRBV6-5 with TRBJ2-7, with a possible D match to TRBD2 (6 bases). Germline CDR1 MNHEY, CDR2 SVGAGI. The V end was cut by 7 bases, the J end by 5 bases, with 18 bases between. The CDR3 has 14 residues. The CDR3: CASKLDGEVHEQYF. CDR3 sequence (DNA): TGTGCCAGCAAACTAGACGGGGAGGTCCACGAGCAGTACTTC.

The CDR3, as DNA: TGTGCCAGCAGTCAAGAAGGGAGAAACTATGGCTACACCTTC. It codes for CASSQEGRNYGYTF. The rearrangement uses TRBV2 and TRBJ1-2, with D uncertain. Germline assignment: CDR1 SNHLY and CDR2 FYNNEI. V lost 5 bases and J 2 bases, leaving 12 bases between the germline ends. The CDR3 contains 14 residues. The variable domain in full, with the rest retrieved from reference TRBV2 and TRBJ1-2, is EPEVTQTPSHQVTQMGQEVILRCVPISNHLYFYWYRQILGQKVEFLVSFYNNEISEKSEIFDDQFSVERPDGSNFTLKIRSTKLEDSAMYFCASSQEGRNYGYTFGSGTRLTVV.

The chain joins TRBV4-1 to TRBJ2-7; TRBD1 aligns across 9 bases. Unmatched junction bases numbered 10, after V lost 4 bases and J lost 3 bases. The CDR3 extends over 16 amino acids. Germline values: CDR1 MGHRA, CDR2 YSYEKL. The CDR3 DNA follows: TGCGCCAGCAGCCCTCCCTCGGACAGGGGAGACTACGAGCAGTACTTC. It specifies CASSPPSDRGDYEQYF.

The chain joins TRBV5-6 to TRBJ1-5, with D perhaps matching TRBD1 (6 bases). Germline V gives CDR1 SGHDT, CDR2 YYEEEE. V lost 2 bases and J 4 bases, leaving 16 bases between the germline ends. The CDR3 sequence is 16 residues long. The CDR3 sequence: CASSFTGLAANQPQHF. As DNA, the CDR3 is TGTGCCAGCAGCTTCACAGGGCTGGCAGCGAATCAGCCCCAGCATTTT.

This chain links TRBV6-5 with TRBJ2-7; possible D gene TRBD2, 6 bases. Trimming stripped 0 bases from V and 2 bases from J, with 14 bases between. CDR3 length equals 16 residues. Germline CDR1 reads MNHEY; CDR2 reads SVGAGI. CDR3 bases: TGTGCCAGCAGTTACTCGGTCGGGACTCCCGCCTACGAGCAGTACTTC. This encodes CASSYSVGTPAYEQYF.

This chain's CDR3 is CASSQGAGTEAFF. The CDR3 DNA reads TGCGCCAGCAGCCAGGGAGCGGGCACTGAAGCTTTCTTT. The chain has TRBV4-1 and TRBJ1-1, with D unclear. The V end was cut by 3 bases, the J end by 4 bases, with 9 bases between. Germline V gene data show CDR1 as MGHRA and CDR2 as YSYEKL. This CDR3 region has 13 residues.

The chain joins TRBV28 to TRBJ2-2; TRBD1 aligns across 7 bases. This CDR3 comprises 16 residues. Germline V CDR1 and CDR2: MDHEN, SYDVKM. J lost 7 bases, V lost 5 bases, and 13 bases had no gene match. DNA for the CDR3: TGTGCCAGCAGTCACGCCTTGACAGGGATTGGCGGGGAGCTGTTTTTT. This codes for CASSHALTGIGGELFF.